Presented here are 25 T cell receptor beta chains from one specimen sequenced in a study of cytomegalovirus exposure and HLA in healthy donors. The PCR made use of 60 Vbeta and 13 Jbeta primers. The data were produced by immunoSEQ multiplex PCR, yet TCRdb's version contains in-frame clones alone and is incomplete. The table has 150,000 to 200,000 clones, roughly four fifths seen once. Sample: PBMCs. Receptor source: a man in his fifties in good health and CMV-seropositive.

This clone has only one observation. The chain uses TRBV19 and TRBJ1-1; no definite D call. Trimming removed 10 bases from V and 4 bases from J, with 19 bases in between. Per germline, CDR1 LNHDA and CDR2 SQIVND (reference sequence). This CDR3 has 14 amino acids. The CDR3 DNA reads as TGTGCCACCACGTTGGGAGGGAGGAGCACTGAAGCTTTCTTT. Translation gives CATTLGGRSTEAFF.

The V and J genes are TRBV10-1 and TRBJ1-5; D remains unclear. V lost 7 bases to trimming and J lost 7 bases, with 8 bases between them. Germline lookup yields CDR1 WNHNN and CDR2 SYGVQD (reference sequence). This CDR3 comprises 11 residues. The CDR3 region has the DNA TGCGCCAGCATAGAACGCCAGCCCCAGCATTTT. The encoded protein is CASIERQPQHF.

The rearrangement joins TRBV4-2 to TRBJ2-2, with TRBD1 identical over 7 bases. CDR3 length: 16 residues. V shed 5 bases and J 2 bases; nucleotides not matched to a gene: 8. CDR1 is LGHNA and CDR2 is YNFKEQ in the germline V gene. The CDR3, as DNA: TGTGCCAGCAGCAACGGACAGGACACTAACACCGGGGAGCTGTTTTTT. Amino acid sequence: CASSNGQDTNTGELFF.

For this clone: One end of the junction varies from germline; a read error may be responsible. The chain uses TRBV7-9 and TRBJ1-3; no firm D call. The CDR3 has 12 amino acids. Looked up from germline, CDR1 is SEHNR and CDR2 is FQNEAQ (reference sequence). The CDR3 here is CSSSLALNTIYF. DNA for the CDR3: TGTTCCAGCAGCTTAGCCTTAAACACCATATATTTT.

V usage is TRBV7-9 and J usage is TRBJ2-2, with D possibly TRBD2 on 5 matching bases. This CDR3 contains 16 residues. Germline loops: CDR1 SEHNR, CDR2 FQNEAQ (reference sequence). The V end was cut by 0 bases, the J end by 2 bases, with 10 bases between. In DNA, the CDR3 is TGTGCCAGCAGCTTAGCGCGGGCTACTAACACCGGGGAGCTGTTTTTT. Protein sequence: CASSLARATNTGELFF.

This chain joins TRBV28 and TRBJ2-7; TRBD1 agrees at 7 bases. CDR3 length: 15 residues. J was trimmed by 0 bases and V by 4 bases; bases with no gene match: 6. Germline lookup yields CDR1 MDHEN and CDR2 SYDVKM. In DNA, the CDR3 is TGTGCCAGCAGTTCTACAGGGGTTCACTCCTACGAGCAGTACTTC. Translated, it gives CASSSTGVHSYEQYF.

The chain uses TRBV28 and TRBJ1-2; D unresolved. CDR3 length: 13 amino acids. Germline V lookup: CDR1 MDHEN, CDR2 SYDVKM. The V gene lost 6 bases and the J gene lost 0 bases, with 8 bases spanning the gap. The CDR3: CASSLSTNYGYTF. The CDR3 DNA is TGTGCCAGCAGCCTAAGTACTAACTATGGCTACACCTTC.

The chain is built from TRBV28 and TRBJ2-7; tentatively, D is TRBD2 (5 bases). The CDR3 is 11 residues long. Germline V CDR1 and CDR2: MDHEN, SYDVKM. With 3 bases removed from V and 12 bases from J, the gap between germline ends came to 12 bases. Written as DNA, the CDR3 is TGTGCCAGCAGTTTTGGAGCGGATCCGTACTTC. Its protein product is CASSFGADPYF.

The gene calls are TRBV5-1 and TRBJ1-1; TRBD1 aligns across 8 bases. Germline-derived CDR1 and CDR2 are SGHRS and YFSETQ. Trimming cost V 4 bases and J 0 bases; bases outside gene matches: 2. This CDR3 has 14 amino acids. The CDR3 DNA reads TGCGCCAGCAGCAGACAGGGGATGAACACTGAAGCTTTCTTT. Protein sequence: CASSRQGMNTEAFF.

The chain recombines TRBV6-5 with TRBJ1-5; TRBD1 might be the D (6 bases). Germline CDR1 and CDR2: MNHEY and SVGAGI. Trimming took 0 bases from V and 7 from J, leaving 10 bases between them. This CDR3 has 14 amino acids. CDR3 amino acids: CASSYSQGYQPQHF. The DNA for the CDR3 is TGTGCCAGCAGTTACTCACAGGGATACCAGCCCCAGCATTTT.

This chain joins TRBV5-1 and TRBJ2-5; 12 bases agree with TRBD2. CDR1 is SGHRS, CDR2 YFSETQ, per germline. J lost 5 bases, V lost 6 bases, and 5 bases had no gene match. This CDR3 region has 14 residues. The CDR3 is CASTSGGAGETQYF. CDR3 nucleotides: TGCGCCAGCACTAGCGGGGGGGCCGGGGAGACCCAGTACTTC. Full variable domain (missing parts from reference TRBV5-1 and TRBJ2-5): KAGVTQTPRYLIKTRGQQVTLSCSPISGHRSVSWYQQTPGQGLQFLFEYFSETQRNKGNFPGRFSGRQFSNSRSEMNVSTLELGDSALYLCASTSGGAGETQYFGPGTRLLVL.

The chain couples TRBV11-2 to TRBJ2-3; D ambiguous. V lost 3 bases and J 0 bases, leaving 10 bases between the germline ends. There are 15 residues in the CDR3. Germline V CDR1 and CDR2: SGHAT, FQNNGV. The CDR3 reads CASSLNSVSTDTQYF. CDR3 nucleotides: TGTGCCAGCAGCTTGAACTCGGTGAGCACAGATACGCAGTATTTT.

The CDR3 spells CASSLRGGLEKLFF. The CDR3 nucleotides read TGTGCCAGCAGCTTGCGAGGGGGCCTGGAAAAACTGTTTTTT. The chain has TRBV5-4 and TRBJ1-4, with 7 bases fitting TRBD1. CDR1 and CDR2 from the germline V gene are SGHNT and YYREEE (reference sequence). The CDR3 is 14 amino acids. Germline trimming cut 1 base from V and 8 bases from J; bases unmatched to any gene: 5.

The chain couples TRBV5-4 to TRBJ1-1; 8 bases align to TRBD1. The germline V gene has CDR1 SGHNT and CDR2 YYREEE (reference sequence). The CDR3 loop spans 14 amino acids. Trimming cost V 4 bases and J 0 bases; bases outside gene matches: 2. The CDR3 coding sequence is TGTGCCAGCAGCGACAGGGGAATGAACACTGAAGCTTTCTTT. It is translated as CASSDRGMNTEAFF.

The J gene is TRBJ2-5, the V gene TRBV6-5, with D maybe TRBD2 (6 bases). Germline CDR1 MNHEY, CDR2 SVGAGI. The CDR3 spans 14 residues. V lost 4 bases and J lost 5, with 14 bases in between. CDR3 nucleotides: TGTGCCAGCAGTTCGACTAGAGGAAGGGAGACCCAGTACTTC. Its protein is CASSSTRGRETQYF.

As concerns this clone: The junction departs from germline at one end; a sequencing error may be responsible. V and J are TRBV7-9 and TRBJ1-2, with D hard to call. The CDR3 has 12 amino acids. Germline CDR1 and CDR2: SEHNR and FQNEAQ (reference sequence). CDR3 amino acids: CSSSLEQFGYTF. DNA for the CDR3: TGTTCCAGCAGCTTAGAACAGTTTGGCTACACCTTC.

V and J are TRBV7-9 and TRBJ1-4; 7 bases map to TRBD1. V lost 5 bases, J lost 0 bases, and 3 bases stayed unmatched. The CDR3 is 15 amino acids. Germline assignment: CDR1 SEHNR and CDR2 FQNEAQ (reference sequence). The CDR3 here is CASSTGQATNEKLFF. DNA of the CDR3: TGTGCCAGCAGCACCGGACAGGCAACTAATGAAAAACTGTTTTTT. Combining the CDR3 with reference TRBV7-9 and TRBJ1-4 gives the whole variable domain DTGVSQNPRHKITKRGQNVTFRCDPISEHNRLYWYRQTLGQGPEFLTYFQNEAQLEKSRLLSDRFSAERPKGSFSTLEIQRTEQGDSAMYLCASSTGQATNEKLFFGSGTQLSVL.

The chain couples TRBV27 to TRBJ2-7, with D possibly being TRBD1 (6 bases). This CDR3 comprises 17 residues. Germline V gene lookup returns CDR1 MNHEY and CDR2 SMNVEV (reference sequence). Trimming shortened V by 0 bases and J by 0 bases, and 15 bases separated the two germline ends. The CDR3, as DNA: TGTGCCAGCAGTTTATCCTCCGGGACAAAACACTCCTACGAGCAGTACTTC. Protein product: CASSLSSGTKHSYEQYF.

The rearrangement uses TRBV19 and TRBJ2-1; TRBD1 might be the D (5 bases). Germline loops: CDR1 LNHDA, CDR2 SQIVND (reference sequence). Trimming shortened V by 3 bases and J by 6 bases, and 15 bases separated the two germline ends. This CDR3 comprises 15 residues. The CDR3 DNA follows: TGTGCCAGTAGTATGAAGGGGCTCTTCGGCAATGAGCAGTTCTTC. Its protein is CASSMKGLFGNEQFF.

The CDR3 DNA reads TGTGCCATCGGCGCACAGGGGGCGCACACTGAAGCTTTCTTT. This codes for CAIGAQGAHTEAFF. The rearrangement joins TRBV10-3 to TRBJ1-1; 9 nucleotides agree with TRBD1. Germline CDR1 and CDR2: ENHRY and SYGVKD. V trimming: 8 bases; J trimming: 3 bases; junction bases outside the gene matches: 7. CDR3 length: 14 residues.

This chain joins TRBV5-4 and TRBJ2-1, with 9 positions matching TRBD2. The junction had 8 bases not matched to a gene; V was cut back by 5 bases and J by 8 bases. Germline V gene sequence: CDR1 SGHNT, CDR2 YYREEE (reference sequence). This CDR3 region has 14 residues. The CDR3 DNA reads TGTGCCAGCAGTCCGGGACTAGCTATCGATGAGCAGTTCTTC. Translated: CASSPGLAIDEQFF.

This chain connects TRBV5-1 to TRBJ1-4, with TRBD1 matching 9 bases. V lost 4 bases, J lost 6 bases, and 4 bases stayed unmatched. The CDR3 consists of 14 residues. The V gene's germline CDR1 is SGHRS and CDR2 YFSETQ. CDR3 in amino acids: CASSEDRGDEKLFF. For the CDR3, the DNA is TGCGCCAGCAGCGAGGACAGGGGCGATGAAAAACTGTTTTTT. Complete variable domain (other parts from reference TRBV5-1 and TRBJ1-4): KAGVTQTPRYLIKTRGQQVTLSCSPISGHRSVSWYQQTPGQGLQFLFEYFSETQRNKGNFPGRFSGRQFSNSRSEMNVSTLELGDSALYLCASSEDRGDEKLFFGSGTQLSVL.

The rearrangement joins TRBV18 to TRBJ1-6, with D perhaps matching TRBD1 (5 bases). The CDR3 consists of 15 residues. Germline loops: CDR1 KGHSH, CDR2 LQKENI. V dropped 0 bases and J dropped 6 bases, with 9 bases sitting between them. DNA for the CDR3: TGTGCCAGCTCACCACCTGGCAGGGCTAATTCACCCCTCCACTTT. This sequence encodes CASSPPGRANSPLHF. Using reference TRBV18 and TRBJ1-6 for the parts outside the CDR3, the full variable domain is NAGVMQNPRHLVRRRGQEARLRCSPMKGHSHVYWYRQLPEEGLKFMVYLQKENIIDESGMPKERFSAEFPKEGPSILRIQQVVRGDSAAYFCASSPPGRANSPLHFGNGTRLTVT.

The chain joins TRBV5-1 to TRBJ1-2; D possibly corresponds to TRBD1 (5 bases). The CDR3 has 16 residues. CDR1 and CDR2 (germline): SGHRS, YFSETQ. Trimming took off 1 base at V and 7 bases at J, with 20 bases between the two ends. The CDR3 region is CASSLTPQQGNRGYTF. The CDR3 DNA reads as TGCGCCAGCAGCTTGACCCCGCAGCAGGGTAATCGTGGCTACACCTTC.

This chain connects TRBV5-1 to TRBJ1-2; TRBD1 might be the D (6 bases). The CDR3 sequence is 14 residues long. The V gene's germline CDR1 is SGHRS and CDR2 YFSETQ. The V end lost 0 bases, the J end lost 1 base, and 7 bases lay between the germline ends. CDR3 in amino acids: CASSLEGHNYGYTF. In DNA, the CDR3 is TGCGCCAGCAGCTTGGAGGGACATAACTATGGCTACACCTTC.